These 17 T cell receptor beta chains were all obtained from the same sample, sequenced in a study of OX40 agonist ivuxolimab in advanced cancers. Only in-frame clones appear in the TCRdb table, and some are missing; sequencing was by immunoSEQ multiplex PCR. The profile shows around 79,000 clones, 75% to 85% of them singletons. Source: CD4+ or CD8+ T cells sorted from blood, taken in a trial of the OX40 agonist ivuxolimab. The receptors derive from an adult with an advanced solid tumor such as melanoma, head and neck, liver or kidney cancer.

Here the CDR3 reads CASSWHIGGGYGYTF. As DNA, the CDR3 is TGTGCCAGCAGTTGGCACATTGGGGGAGGATATGGCTACACCTTC. This chain connects TRBV27 to TRBJ1-2; tentative D call: TRBD1 (5 bases). CDR3 size: 15 residues. Trimming cost V 4 bases and J 5 bases, with 17 bases left between them. CDR1 is MNHEY and CDR2 is SMNVEV in the germline V gene (reference sequence).

This sequence joins TRBV7-8 and TRBJ1-4, with 8 bases that match TRBD1. Germline values: CDR1 SGHVS, CDR2 FQNEAQ. The CDR3 is 14 residues long. The V segment lost 5 bases and the J segment 3 bases; nucleotides outside the gene matches: 2. CDR3 in DNA: TGTGCCAGCAGCCAGGACAGGGCTAATGAAAAACTGTTTTTT. It encodes CASSQDRANEKLFF.

This chain connects TRBV6-5 to TRBJ1-2; a weak D match, TRBD1 (5 bases). Deletions cut 3 bases from V and 3 bases from J, with 11 bases between. This CDR3 has 14 amino acids. Per the germline V gene, CDR1 is MNHEY and CDR2 is SVGAGI. CDR3 in amino acids: CASSYSGGHYGYTF. As DNA, the CDR3 is TGTGCCAGCAGTTATTCGGGGGGTCACTATGGCTACACCTTC.

The chain recombines TRBV7-3 with TRBJ2-7; possibly TRBD1 or TRBD2 for D (5 bases each). CDR1 is SGHTA, CDR2 FQGTGA, per germline. V dropped 2 bases and J dropped 2 bases, with 10 bases sitting between them. The CDR3 runs 14 residues. CDR3 bases: TGTGCCAGCAGCTTAGGCCGGGGACCCTACGAGCAGTACTTC. Translation: CASSLGRGPYEQYF.

The chain combines TRBV7-3 with TRBJ2-5, with D perhaps matching TRBD2 (7 bases). The CDR3 has 16 residues. V was shortened by 3 bases and J by 1 base, with 15 bases between the two germline ends. Germline lookup yields CDR1 SGHTA and CDR2 FQGTGA. DNA for the CDR3: TGTGCCAGCAGCTTGATGGGGGCGGGGGCCCAAGAGACCCAGTACTTC. Protein: CASSLMGAGAQETQYF.

The chain links TRBV6-5 to TRBJ1-5; D unresolved. The V end lost 9 bases, the J end lost 2 bases, and 8 bases lay between the germline ends. Per germline, CDR1 MNHEY and CDR2 SVGAGI. The CDR3 spans 12 residues. CDR3 loop: CASTHRNQPQHF. CDR3 DNA sequence: TGTGCCAGTACCCACCGCAATCAGCCCCAGCATTTT.

This clone occurred once. The chain combines TRBV19 with TRBJ1-2, with D unresolved. From germline, CDR1 is LNHDA and CDR2 SQIVND (reference sequence). Trimming removed 1 base at V and 3 bases at J, with 12 bases between. The CDR3 contains 15 residues. The CDR3 sequence: CASSIAPGVYYGYTF. As DNA, the CDR3 is TGTGCCAGTAGTATAGCTCCGGGAGTTTACTATGGCTACACCTTC.

The gene calls are TRBV7-9 and TRBJ1-2; D gene ambiguous. CDR3 length: 13 amino acids. V lost 5 bases and J lost 7, with 14 bases in between. Per germline, CDR1 SEHNR and CDR2 FQNEAQ (reference sequence). For the CDR3, the DNA is TGTGCCAGCAGCCGGGAGACCACGGGTGGCTACACCTTC. Translated: CASSRETTGGYTF. The full variable domain, completed using reference TRBV7-9 and TRBJ1-2, is DTGVSQNPRHKITKRGQNVTFRCDPISEHNRLYWYRQTLGQGPEFLTYFQNEAQLEKSRLLSDRFSAERPKGSFSTLEIQRTEQGDSAMYLCASSRETTGGYTFGSGTRLTVV.

The chain combines TRBV7-9 with TRBJ1-3; D possibly corresponds to TRBD1 (5 bases). This CDR3 has 16 amino acids. Germline V CDR1 and CDR2: SEHNR, FQNEAQ (reference sequence). V gave up 3 bases and J gave up 4 bases, with 16 bases separating them. CDR3 nucleotides: TGTGCCAGCAGCTTTCCCCAGGGACCCACCGGAAACACCATATATTTT. It codes for CASSFPQGPTGNTIYF. The whole variable domain, filled in from reference TRBV7-9 and TRBJ1-3, reads DTGVSQNPRHKITKRGQNVTFRCDPISEHNRLYWYRQTLGQGPEFLTYFQNEAQLEKSRLLSDRFSAERPKGSFSTLEIQRTEQGDSAMYLCASSFPQGPTGNTIYFGEGSWLTVV.

This clone was detected only once. The CDR3 loop reads CASSVAGVGETQYF. The CDR3 nucleotides are TGTGCCAGCAGCGTTGCAGGGGTAGGGGAGACCCAGTACTTC. This chain links TRBV7-9 with TRBJ2-5; D possibly corresponds to TRBD1 (6 bases). Germline-derived CDR1 and CDR2 are SEHNR and FQNEAQ (reference sequence). The CDR3 covers 14 residues. V lost 5 bases and J 5 bases, leaving 15 bases between the germline ends.

V gene TRBV6-1 combines with J gene TRBJ2-1; tentative D call: TRBD2 (7 bases). The CDR3 has 13 amino acids. V was trimmed by 10 bases and J by 4 bases, leaving 14 bases between them. Per the germline V gene, CDR1 is MNHNS and CDR2 is SASEGT. CDR3 loop: CATRGGDYNEQFF. Here the CDR3 DNA reads TGTGCCACGAGGGGGGGGGATTACAATGAGCAGTTCTTC.

The chain couples TRBV4-3 to TRBJ2-3, with TRBD2 as a possible D gene (6 bases). V was cut by 0 bases and J by 4 bases, with 11 bases left in between. The CDR3 extends over 15 amino acids. Germline V gene lookup returns CDR1 LGHNA and CDR2 YSLEER. CDR3 region: CASSQDSGASDTQYF. CDR3 bases: TGCGCCAGCAGCCAAGATTCGGGAGCATCAGATACGCAGTATTTT.

V usage is TRBV5-1 and J usage is TRBJ1-3; D is unclear. CDR3 length: 14 residues. Germline V gene lookup returns CDR1 SGHRS and CDR2 YFSETQ. Trimming removed 3 bases from V and 2 bases from J, with 9 bases in between. CDR3 DNA sequence: TGCGCCAGCAGCTCGGGCGGGGCTGGAAACACCATATATTTT. Translated: CASSSGGAGNTIYF. Supplemented by reference TRBV5-1 and TRBJ1-3, the full variable domain reads KAGVTQTPRYLIKTRGQQVTLSCSPISGHRSVSWYQQTPGQGLQFLFEYFSETQRNKGNFPGRFSGRQFSNSRSEMNVSTLELGDSALYLCASSSGGAGNTIYFGEGSWLTVV.

V usage is TRBV7-2 and J usage is TRBJ2-3; D uncertain. Per germline, CDR1 SGHTA and CDR2 FQGNSA. The V end was cut by 5 bases, the J end by 5 bases, with 8 bases between. CDR3 size: 12 residues. The CDR3 is CASSPYGDTQYF. The DNA of the CDR3 is TGTGCCAGCAGCCCGTACGGAGATACGCAGTATTTT.

This chain connects TRBV11-1 to TRBJ1-5; D is unresolved. Trimming left V 4 bases short and J 4 bases short, with 5 bases between. The germline gives CDR1 SGHAT, CDR2 FQDESV (reference sequence). The CDR3 spans 12 residues. This chain's CDR3 is CASSSRNQPQHF. Here the CDR3 DNA reads TGTGCCAGCAGCTCCAGGAATCAGCCCCAGCATTTT.

The chain couples TRBV7-2 to TRBJ2-7; D gene uncertain. The CDR3 sequence is 13 residues long. Germline CDR1 SGHTA, CDR2 FQGNSA. Trimming shortened V by 1 base and J by 8 bases, and 12 bases separated the two germline ends. Here the CDR3 DNA reads TGTGCCAGCAGCTTAGGGCAGATGGGAAAGCAGTACTTC. Translated: CASSLGQMGKQYF. Full variable domain (outside the CDR3, taken from reference TRBV7-2 and TRBJ2-7): GAGVSQSPSNKVTEKGKDVELRCDPISGHTALYWYRQSLGQGLEFLIYFQGNSAPDKSGLPSDRFSAERTGGSVSTLTIQRTQQEDSAVYLCASSLGQMGKQYFGPGTRLTVT.

There are a few counts of this clone. The V and J genes are TRBV5-1 and TRBJ1-1; D remains ambiguous. This CDR3 has 15 residues. Trimming cost V 0 bases and J 1 base, with 10 bases left between them. Germline V CDR1 and CDR2: SGHRS, YFSETQ. The CDR3 nucleotides are TGCGCCAGCAGCTTGGATCTACAATCGAACACTGAAGCTTTCTTT. This codes for CASSLDLQSNTEAFF.